This paragraph covers one TCR beta chain sequence. Some clones are missing from TCRdb's copy, which holds only in-frame ones; the method was immunoSEQ multiplex PCR. The sample has tens of thousands of clones, over 75% seen once. The data originate from a study of blood T cell repertoires in COVID-19. CDR1 LGHNA and CDR2 YSLEER come from the germline V gene. The CDR3 length is 13 residues. The V gene end was trimmed by 0 bases and the J gene end by 8 bases; junction bases not matched to a gene: 0. J is TRBJ1-4 and V is TRBV4-3, with TRBD1 identical over 7 bases. The receptor's source is a human donor with active COVID-19. The donor label of this sample is uncertain. Material for sequencing was peripheral blood. CDR3 sequence: CASSQEGGEKLFF. As DNA, the CDR3 is TGCGCCAGCAGCCAAGAAGGGGGCGAAAAACTGTTTTTT.